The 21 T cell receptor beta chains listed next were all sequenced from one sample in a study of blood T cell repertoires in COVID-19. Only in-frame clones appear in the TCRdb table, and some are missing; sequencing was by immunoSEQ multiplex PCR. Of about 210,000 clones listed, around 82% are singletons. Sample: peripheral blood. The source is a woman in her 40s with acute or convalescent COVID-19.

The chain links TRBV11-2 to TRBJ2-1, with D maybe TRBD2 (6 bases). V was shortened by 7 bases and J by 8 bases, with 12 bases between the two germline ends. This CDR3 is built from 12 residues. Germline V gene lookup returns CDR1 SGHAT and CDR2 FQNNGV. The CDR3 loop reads CASTNWGDEQFF. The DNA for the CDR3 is TGTGCCAGCACCAACTGGGGGGATGAGCAGTTCTTC.

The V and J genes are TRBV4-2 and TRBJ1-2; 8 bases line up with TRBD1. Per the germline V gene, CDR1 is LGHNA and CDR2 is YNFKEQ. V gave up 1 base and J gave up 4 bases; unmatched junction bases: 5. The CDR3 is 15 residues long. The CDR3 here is CASSQAGGEIYGYTF. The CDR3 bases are TGTGCCAGCAGCCAAGCAGGGGGCGAGATCTATGGCTACACCTTC.

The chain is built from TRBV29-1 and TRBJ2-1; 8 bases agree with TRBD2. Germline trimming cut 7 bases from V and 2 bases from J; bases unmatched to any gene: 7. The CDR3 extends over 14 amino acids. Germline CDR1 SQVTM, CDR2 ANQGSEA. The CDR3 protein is CSGTKLAAYNEQFF. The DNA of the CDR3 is TGCAGCGGTACAAAACTAGCGGCCTACAATGAGCAGTTCTTC.

CDR3 in DNA: TGTGCCAGCAGCTTTCGGCAGGGCTACCAAGAGACCCAGTACTTC. As protein: CASSFRQGYQETQYF. This rearrangement joins TRBV11-1 to TRBJ2-5, with a possible D match to TRBD1 (5 bases). V was cut by 3 bases and J by 0 bases, with 11 bases left in between. This CDR3 spans 15 amino acids. CDR1 is SGHAT and CDR2 is FQDESV in the germline V gene (reference sequence). Complete variable domain (other parts from reference TRBV11-1 and TRBJ2-5): EAEVAQSPRYKITEKSQAVAFWCDPISGHATLYWYRQILGQGPELLVQFQDESVVDDSQLPKDRFSAERLKGVDSTLKIQPAELGDSAMYLCASSFRQGYQETQYFGPGTRLLVL.

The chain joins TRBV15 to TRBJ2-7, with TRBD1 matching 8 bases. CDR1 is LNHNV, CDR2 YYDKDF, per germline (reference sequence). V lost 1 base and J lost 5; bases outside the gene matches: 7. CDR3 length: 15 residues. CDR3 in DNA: TGTGCCACCAGCAGAGGATTTCAGGGGGCCGACGAGCAGTACTTC. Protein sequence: CATSRGFQGADEQYF.

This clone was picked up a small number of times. This chain's CDR3 is CASSPGFWEKLFF. The DNA for the CDR3 is TGTGCCAGCAGCCCAGGGTTTTGGGAAAAACTGTTTTTT. The chain joins TRBV27 to TRBJ1-4; maybe TRBD1 (5 bases). With 6 bases removed from V and 8 bases from J, the gap between germline ends came to 13 bases. Germline-derived CDR1 and CDR2 are MNHEY and SMNVEV (reference sequence). The CDR3 consists of 13 residues. The full variable domain, its missing parts supplied by reference TRBV27 and TRBJ1-4, is EAQVTQNPRYLITVTGKKLTVTCSQNMNHEYMSWYRQDPGLGLRQIYYSMNVEVTDKGDVPEGYKVSRKEKRNFPLILESPSPNQTSLYFCASSPGFWEKLFFGSGTQLSVL.

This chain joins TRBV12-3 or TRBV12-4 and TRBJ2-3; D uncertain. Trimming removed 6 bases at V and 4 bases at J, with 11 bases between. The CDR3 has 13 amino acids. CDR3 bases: TGTGCCAGCAGAGCCTCCGCCGCAGATACGCAGTATTTT. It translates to CASRASAADTQYF.

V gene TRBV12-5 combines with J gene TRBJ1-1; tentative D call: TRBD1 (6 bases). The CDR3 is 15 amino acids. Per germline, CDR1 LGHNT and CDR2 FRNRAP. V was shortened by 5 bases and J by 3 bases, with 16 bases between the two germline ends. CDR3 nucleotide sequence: TGTGCTAGTGGTGACGACAGGTTCGGGGACACTGAAGCTTTCTTT. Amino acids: CASGDDRFGDTEAFF.

This CDR3 reads CAWSVGQGAGYTF. The CDR3 nucleotides read TGTGCCTGGAGTGTTGGACAGGGAGCTGGCTACACCTTC. The chain links TRBV30 to TRBJ1-2, with TRBD1 matching over 8 bases. Losses at the gene ends were 0 bases for V and 7 bases for J; bases not matched to a gene: 4. Germline loops: CDR1 GTSNPN, CDR2 SVGIG (reference sequence). CDR3 length: 13 amino acids. Based on the CDR3 plus reference TRBV30 and TRBJ1-2, the full variable domain is SQTIHQWPATLVQPVGSPLSLECTVEGTSNPNLYWYRQAAGRGLQLLFYSVGIGQISSEVPQNLSASRPQDRQFILSSKKLLLSDSGFYLCAWSVGQGAGYTFGSGTRLTVV.

CDR3 nucleotide sequence: TGTGCCATCAGTGAATTGACAGGGGGCAGTGAGCAGTTCTTC. Translation: CAISELTGGSEQFF. This chain connects TRBV10-3 to TRBJ2-1; TRBD1 aligns across 10 bases. The CDR3 covers 14 residues. Germline V CDR1 and CDR2: ENHRY, SYGVKD. Trimming at V came to 3 bases and at J to 9 bases, leaving 5 bases not matched to a gene.

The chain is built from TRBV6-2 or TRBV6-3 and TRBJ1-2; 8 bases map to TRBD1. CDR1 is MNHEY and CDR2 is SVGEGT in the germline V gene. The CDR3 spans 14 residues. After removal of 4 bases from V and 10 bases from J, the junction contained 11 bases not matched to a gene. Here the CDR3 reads CASSSDRGRKFYTF. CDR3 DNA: TGTGCCAGCAGTTCCGACAGGGGCCGCAAGTTCTACACCTTC.

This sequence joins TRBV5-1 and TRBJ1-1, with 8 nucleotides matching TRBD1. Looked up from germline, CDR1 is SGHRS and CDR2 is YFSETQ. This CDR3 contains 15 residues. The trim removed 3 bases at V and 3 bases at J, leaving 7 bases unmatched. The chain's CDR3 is CASSSQGAGHTEAFF. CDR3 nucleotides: TGCGCCAGCAGCTCGCAGGGGGCGGGACACACTGAAGCTTTCTTT.

The CDR3 here is CASSEGRGLYGYTF. The CDR3 DNA sequence: TGCGCCAGCAGTGAAGGAAGGGGCCTCTATGGCTACACCTTC. V is TRBV10-2 and J is TRBJ1-2; possibly TRBD1 for D (5 bases). The CDR3 consists of 14 residues. V lost 3 bases to trimming and J lost 4 bases, with 12 bases between them. Germline V gene data show CDR1 as WSHSY and CDR2 as SAAADI.

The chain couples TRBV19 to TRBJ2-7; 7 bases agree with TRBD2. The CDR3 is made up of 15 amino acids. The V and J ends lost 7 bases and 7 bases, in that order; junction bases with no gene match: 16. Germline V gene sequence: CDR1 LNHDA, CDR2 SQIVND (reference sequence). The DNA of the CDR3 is TGTGCCAGTAAGGGACTAAGCTCATACGCGGGAGAGCAGTACTTC. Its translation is CASKGLSSYAGEQYF.

The CDR3 DNA reads TGTGCCAGTAGGGGGACAGCCCAGCTAGCCAAAAACATTCAGTACTTC. The encoded protein is CASRGTAQLAKNIQYF. The chain combines TRBV19 with TRBJ2-4, with 7 bases fitting TRBD1. Germline V lookup: CDR1 LNHDA, CDR2 SQIVND (reference sequence). CDR3 length: 16 residues. The trim removed 6 bases at V and 0 bases at J, leaving 8 bases unmatched.

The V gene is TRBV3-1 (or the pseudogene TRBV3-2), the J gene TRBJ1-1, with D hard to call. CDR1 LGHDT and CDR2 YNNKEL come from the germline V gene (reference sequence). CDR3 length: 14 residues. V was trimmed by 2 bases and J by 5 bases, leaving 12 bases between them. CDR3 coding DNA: TGTGCCAGCAGCCAACTCTCCGGGGAAACTGAAGCTTTCTTT. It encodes CASSQLSGETEAFF.

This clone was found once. CDR3 DNA sequence: TGTGCCAGCAGTTACTCGAAGGTAGGGGGCTCACCCCTCCACTTT. This gives the protein CASSYSKVGGSPLHF. This chain connects TRBV6-2 or TRBV6-3 to TRBJ1-6; 7 nucleotides line up with TRBD1. The CDR3 extends over 15 amino acids. The germline V gene encodes CDR1 MNHEY and CDR2 SVGEGT. The V segment lost 0 bases and the J segment 10 bases; nucleotides outside the gene matches: 6.

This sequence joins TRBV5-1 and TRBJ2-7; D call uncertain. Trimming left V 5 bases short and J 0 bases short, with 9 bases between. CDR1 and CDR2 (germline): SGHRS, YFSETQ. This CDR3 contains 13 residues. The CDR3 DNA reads TGCGCCAGCAGTGTTGAGAGCTCCTACGAGCAGTACTTC. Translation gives CASSVESSYEQYF.

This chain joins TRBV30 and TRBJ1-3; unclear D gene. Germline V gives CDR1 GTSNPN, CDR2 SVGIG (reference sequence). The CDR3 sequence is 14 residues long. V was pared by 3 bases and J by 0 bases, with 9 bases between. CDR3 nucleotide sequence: TGTGCCTGGAGGCTAAGCACCTCTGGAAACACCATATATTTT. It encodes CAWRLSTSGNTIYF.

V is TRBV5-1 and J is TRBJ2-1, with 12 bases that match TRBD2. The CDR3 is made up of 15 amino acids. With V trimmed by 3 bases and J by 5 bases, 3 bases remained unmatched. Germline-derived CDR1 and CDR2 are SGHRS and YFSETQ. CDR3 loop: CASSYSSGGDNEQFF. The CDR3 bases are TGCGCCAGCAGCTACTCTAGCGGGGGGGACAATGAGCAGTTCTTC.

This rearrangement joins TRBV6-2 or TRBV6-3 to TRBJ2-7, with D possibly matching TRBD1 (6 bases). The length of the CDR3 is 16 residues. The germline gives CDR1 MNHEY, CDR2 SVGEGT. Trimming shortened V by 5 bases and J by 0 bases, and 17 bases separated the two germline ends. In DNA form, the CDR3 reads TGTGCCAGCAGTACGTTTCGAGTGGGGGCCTCCTACGAGCAGTACTTC. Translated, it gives CASSTFRVGASYEQYF.